Following are 23 T cell receptor beta chains from one sample sequenced in a study of blood T cell repertoires in COVID-19. Some clones are missing from TCRdb's copy, which holds only in-frame ones; the method was immunoSEQ multiplex PCR. The sample has fewer than 110,000 clones, approximately 92% seen once. The sequencing input was peripheral blood. The source is a man aged 45-65 years with active COVID-19.

The chain is built from TRBV19 and TRBJ2-1; 14 bases line up with TRBD2. The V segment lost 6 bases and the J segment 7 bases; nucleotides outside the gene matches: 11. CDR1 and CDR2 (germline): LNHDA, SQIVND (reference sequence). The CDR3 is 17 residues long. CDR3 DNA: TGTGCCAGTAGCCAGACTAGCGGGAGGGCCCTGGGTAATGAGCAGTTCTTC. Translation: CASSQTSGRALGNEQFF.

The chain links TRBV4-2 to TRBJ2-3, with D unclear. Germline assignment: CDR1 LGHNA and CDR2 YNFKEQ. The V end was cut by 1 base, the J end by 1 base, with 9 bases between. The CDR3 consists of 15 residues. CDR3 DNA sequence: TGTGCCAGCAGCCAAGTACCCGCGTGCACAGATACGCAGTATTTT. This encodes CASSQVPACTDTQYF.

The chain combines TRBV3-1 (or the pseudogene TRBV3-2) with TRBJ2-2; TRBD2 might be the D (5 bases). The germline V and J ends were trimmed by 0 bases and 2 bases, with 7 bases remaining between them. This CDR3 contains 15 residues. Germline lookup yields CDR1 LGHDT and CDR2 YNNKEL (reference sequence). The chain's CDR3 is CASSQDRDNTGELFF. DNA for the CDR3: TGTGCCAGCAGCCAAGATCGGGATAACACCGGGGAGCTGTTTTTT.

This sequence joins TRBV20-1 and TRBJ2-1, with D maybe TRBD2 (6 bases). Germline-derived CDR1 and CDR2 are DFQATT and SNEGSKA (reference sequence). V was pared by 6 bases and J by 4 bases, with 7 bases between. CDR3 length: 11 residues. CDR3 sequence (DNA): TGCAGTGCGGAGGGATACAATGAGCAGTTCTTC. It specifies CSAEGYNEQFF.

The V gene is TRBV5-4, the J gene TRBJ2-7; 10 bases are a match to TRBD2. Germline V gene sequence: CDR1 SGHNT, CDR2 YYREEE (reference sequence). With 4 bases clipped from V and 9 bases from J, the junction kept 4 bases outside the gene matches. This CDR3 comprises 12 residues. The CDR3 spells CASSPTSGAQYF. In DNA form, the CDR3 reads TGTGCCAGCAGCCCCACTAGCGGGGCGCAGTACTTC.

The J gene is TRBJ1-2, the V gene TRBV28; tentative D call: TRBD1 (6 bases). V lost 5 bases and J lost 4, with 17 bases in between. From germline, CDR1 is MDHEN and CDR2 SYDVKM. This CDR3 comprises 15 residues. CDR3 sequence: CASSPGHLRSYGYTF. In nucleotides, the CDR3 is TGTGCCAGCAGTCCGGGACATCTCCGAAGCTATGGCTACACCTTC.

This chain joins TRBV5-1 and TRBJ1-1; D ambiguous. From germline, CDR1 is SGHRS and CDR2 YFSETQ. V was trimmed by 4 bases and J by 5 bases, leaving 15 bases between them. This CDR3 has 14 amino acids. As DNA, the CDR3 is TGCGCCAGCAGCACCGCCGTGACCGGGACTGAAGCTTTCTTT. This translates into CASSTAVTGTEAFF. The full variable domain, with the rest looked up from reference TRBV5-1 and TRBJ1-1, is KAGVTQTPRYLIKTRGQQVTLSCSPISGHRSVSWYQQTPGQGLQFLFEYFSETQRNKGNFPGRFSGRQFSNSRSEMNVSTLELGDSALYLCASSTAVTGTEAFFGQGTRLTVV.

The chain links TRBV5-6 to TRBJ1-3; D is possibly TRBD1 (6 bases). Trimming took 4 bases from V and 2 from J, leaving 13 bases between them. Germline loops: CDR1 SGHDT, CDR2 YYEEEE. The CDR3 is made up of 15 amino acids. CDR3 sequence (DNA): TGTGCCAGCAGCCCCTTACAGGGTACTGGAAACACCATATATTTT. Protein: CASSPLQGTGNTIYF.

The genes are TRBV19 and TRBJ2-4; perhaps TRBD1 as D (7 bases). CDR1 and CDR2 from the germline V gene are LNHDA and SQIVND (reference sequence). The CDR3 covers 16 residues. Trimming pared 5 bases from V and 4 bases from J, leaving 18 bases between. The CDR3 region has the DNA TGTGCCAGTAGTTTCCAGGGGGGCCCCCCGAAAAACATTCAGTACTTC. Protein: CASSFQGGPPKNIQYF. Supplemented by reference TRBV19 and TRBJ2-4, the full variable domain reads DGGITQSPKYLFRKEGQNVTLSCEQNLNHDAMYWYRQDPGQGLRLIYYSQIVNDFQKGDIAEGYSVSREKKESFPLTVTSAQKNPTAFYLCASSFQGGPPKNIQYFGAGTRLSVL.

Notes on this clone: An end of the junction differs from the germline gene, which may be a read error. The chain uses TRBV5-6 and TRBJ2-3, with unresolved D. Germline V gene lookup returns CDR1 SGHDT and CDR2 YYEEEE. There are 12 residues in the CDR3. The CDR3 is CANSLRSDTQYF. For the CDR3, the DNA is TGTGCCAACAGCCTTAGATCCGATACGCAGTATTTT. Complete variable domain (other parts from reference TRBV5-6 and TRBJ2-3): DAGVTQSPTHLIKTRGQQVTLRCSPKSGHDTVSWYQQALGQGPQFIFQYYEEEERQRGNFPDRFSGHQFPNYSSELNVNALLLGDSALYLCANSLRSDTQYFGPGTRLTVL.

The chain is built from TRBV5-1 and TRBJ1-1, with TRBD1 identical over 9 bases. Germline lookup yields CDR1 SGHRS and CDR2 YFSETQ. The V gene end was trimmed by 0 bases and the J gene end by 6 bases; junction bases not matched to a gene: 9. The CDR3 runs to 16 residues. The chain's CDR3 is CASSLGTGDRSSEAFF. CDR3 DNA sequence: TGCGCCAGCAGCTTGGGGACAGGGGATCGTAGCTCTGAAGCTTTCTTT.

The chain recombines TRBV25-1 with TRBJ1-6; 7 positions agree with TRBD1. The CDR3 consists of 15 residues. Per germline, CDR1 MGHDK and CDR2 SYGVNS. Trimming at V came to 6 bases and at J to 6 bases, leaving 8 bases not matched to a gene. CDR3 coding DNA: TGTGCCAGCAGACAGACAGGGACACTTAATTCACCCCTCCACTTT. It is translated as CASRQTGTLNSPLHF.

This chain links TRBV19 with TRBJ2-5; D possibly corresponds to TRBD2 (6 bases). Germline values: CDR1 LNHDA, CDR2 SQIVND (reference sequence). V was clipped by 0 bases and J by 4 bases, with 9 bases between them. The CDR3 length is 14 residues. The CDR3 bases are TGTGCCAGTAGTATAGATCTGGAGGGAGAGACCCAGTACTTC. Translated, it gives CASSIDLEGETQYF. Filled out from reference TRBV19 and TRBJ2-5, the complete variable domain reads DGGITQSPKYLFRKEGQNVTLSCEQNLNHDAMYWYRQDPGQGLRLIYYSQIVNDFQKGDIAEGYSVSREKKESFPLTVTSAQKNPTAFYLCASSIDLEGETQYFGPGTRLLVL.

The gene calls are TRBV2 and TRBJ1-3, with 9 bases identical to TRBD1. Per the germline V gene, CDR1 is SNHLY and CDR2 is FYNNEI. J was trimmed by 4 bases and V by 9 bases; bases with no gene match: 7. The CDR3 covers 14 residues. This CDR3 is CASSKDRGGNTIYF. The CDR3 region has the DNA TGTGCCAGTTCGAAGGACAGGGGAGGAAACACCATATATTTT.

The genes are TRBV7-9 and TRBJ2-1, with a tentative D call TRBD2 (5 bases). Trimming cost V 8 bases and J 1 base, with 9 bases left between them. Germline lookup yields CDR1 SEHNR and CDR2 FQNEAQ (reference sequence). This CDR3 region has 13 residues. This CDR3 reads CASQRSSYNEQFF. DNA for the CDR3: TGTGCCAGCCAGCGGTCTTCCTACAATGAGCAGTTCTTC.

In its sample, this clone was seen once. The chain couples TRBV7-2 to TRBJ2-1; the match to TRBD2 covers 12 bases. V trimming: 4 bases; J trimming: 8 bases; junction bases outside the gene matches: 9. The CDR3 loop spans 16 amino acids. Germline V gives CDR1 SGHTA, CDR2 FQGNSA. The CDR3 here is CASSYTGTSGWDEQFF. In DNA form, the CDR3 reads TGTGCCAGCAGCTATACCGGGACTAGCGGGTGGGATGAGCAGTTCTTC.

The J gene is TRBJ1-6, the V gene TRBV5-4; D gene uncertain. The CDR3 consists of 13 residues. Trimming shortened V by 7 bases and J by 6 bases, and 11 bases separated the two germline ends. The germline CDR1 and CDR2 sequences are SGHNT and YYREEE (reference sequence). The CDR3 DNA sequence: TGTGCCAGCGGGCCAAACCGTAATTCACCCCTCCACTTT. As protein: CASGPNRNSPLHF.

The chain has TRBV6-1 and TRBJ1-1; TRBD1 is a possible D gene (5 bases). This CDR3 has 14 residues. With 1 base removed from V and 2 bases from J, the gap between germline ends came to 8 bases. Germline lookup yields CDR1 MNHNS and CDR2 SASEGT. In DNA, the CDR3 is TGTGCCAGCAGTGAAGACAGGTACAACACTGAAGCTTTCTTT. This encodes CASSEDRYNTEAFF.

This clone was found once. The chain couples TRBV7-8 to TRBJ2-3; 11 bases are a match to TRBD2. The length of the CDR3 is 16 residues. Trimming at V came to 5 bases and at J to 2 bases, leaving 6 bases not matched to a gene. Germline-derived CDR1 and CDR2 are SGHVS and FQNEAQ. Here the CDR3 DNA reads TGTGCCAGCAGCATAACTAGCGGGGGCATCACAGATACGCAGTATTTT. Encoded protein: CASSITSGGITDTQYF. Variable domain in full (rest from reference TRBV7-8 and TRBJ2-3): GAGVSQSPRYKVAKRGQDVALRCDPISGHVSLFWYQQALGQGPEFLTYFQNEAQLDKSGLPSDRFFAERPEGSVSTLKIQRTQQEDSAVYLCASSITSGGITDTQYFGPGTRLTVL.

The chain uses TRBV30 and TRBJ1-3; no definite D call. Trimming pared 3 bases from V and 4 bases from J, leaving 13 bases between. CDR3 size: 14 residues. Germline CDR1 reads GTSNPN; CDR2 reads SVGIG (reference sequence). The CDR3 region has the DNA TGTGCCTGGAGCTTCTCTACTGCGGGAAACACCATATATTTT. Its translation is CAWSFSTAGNTIYF.

The V gene is TRBV28, the J gene TRBJ2-3; 10 nucleotides align to TRBD2. CDR1 MDHEN and CDR2 SYDVKM come from the germline V gene. Germline trimming cut 2 bases from V and 5 bases from J; bases unmatched to any gene: 4. CDR3 length: 15 residues. CDR3 loop: CASSLRLAGVDTQYF. CDR3 bases: TGTGCCAGCAGTTTAAGGCTAGCGGGAGTAGATACGCAGTATTTT.

This chain uses TRBV4-1 with TRBJ2-1; TRBD2 matches at 9 bases. The CDR3 spans 15 residues. The J segment lost 4 bases and the V segment lost 4 bases, leaving 5 bases of the junction unmatched. Per germline, CDR1 MGHRA and CDR2 YSYEKL. CDR3 nucleotide sequence: TGCGCCAGCAGCCTGACTAGCGGAACTTACAATGAGCAGTTCTTC. It yields the protein CASSLTSGTYNEQFF.

The CDR3 is CASSIDNRAQPQHF. The CDR3 DNA is TGTGCCAGTAGTATAGACAACAGGGCTCAGCCCCAGCATTTT. The chain recombines TRBV19 with TRBJ1-5; perhaps TRBD1 as D (6 bases). The CDR3 contains 14 residues. V lost 0 bases to trimming and J lost 6 bases, with 9 bases between them. Germline values: CDR1 LNHDA, CDR2 SQIVND (reference sequence).